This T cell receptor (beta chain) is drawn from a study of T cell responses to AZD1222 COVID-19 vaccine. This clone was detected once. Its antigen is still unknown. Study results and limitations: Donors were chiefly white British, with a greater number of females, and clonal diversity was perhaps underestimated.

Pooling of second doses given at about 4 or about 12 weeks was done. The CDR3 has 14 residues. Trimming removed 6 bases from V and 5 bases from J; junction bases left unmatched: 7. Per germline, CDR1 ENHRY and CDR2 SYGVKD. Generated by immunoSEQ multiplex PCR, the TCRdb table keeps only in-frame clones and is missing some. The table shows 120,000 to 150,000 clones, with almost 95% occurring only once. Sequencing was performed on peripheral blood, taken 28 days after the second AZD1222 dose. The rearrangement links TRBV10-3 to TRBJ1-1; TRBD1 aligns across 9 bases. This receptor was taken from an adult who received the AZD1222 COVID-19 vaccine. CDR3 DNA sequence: TGTGCCATCAGGGAGGGACAGGGAGGAACTGAAGCTTTCTTT. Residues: CAIREGQGGTEAFF.